A selection of T cell receptor beta chains follows, all from one sample in a study of metastatic and nonmetastatic thyroid tumors. TCRdb reprocessed the PCR reads via MiXCR. The sample has about 21,000 clones, roughly 28% seen once. Sequenced sample: tumor tissue. All receptors derive from a male donor with papillary thyroid cancer or a benign thyroid nodule (not recorded which). Some clones in this sample may be carry-over from other donors' samples. Both conserved end residues are part of each CDR3. A D gene is named only where the DNA matches it firmly. Some rows mark clone size as missing; the rest say once, few, many or name a class of expanded clone.

j_gene: TRBJ2-7
abundance: -
v_gene: TRBV5-1
d_gene: -
CDR3nt: TGCGCCAGCAGCATCCGGGACGGCCACTACGAGCAGTACTTC
CDR3aa: CASSIRDGHYEQYF

j_gene: TRBJ2-2
abundance: many
v_gene: TRBV24-1
d_gene: TRBD2
CDR3nt: TGTGCCACCAGGACTAGCGGGAGCACCGGGGAGCTGTTTTTT
CDR3aa: CATRTSGSTGELFF

j_gene: TRBJ1-5
abundance: medium-sized
v_gene: TRBV6-1
d_gene: -
CDR3nt: TGTGCCAGCAGTGAAGCGACTCCGGGACACCCCAATCTTACGCCCCAGCATTTT
CDR3aa: CASSEATPGHPNLTPQHF

j_gene: TRBJ1-6
abundance: once
v_gene: TRBV5-1
d_gene: -
CDR3nt: TGCGCCAGCAGCTACGAGCGGACAGCCGTTCGATCACCCCTCCACTTT
CDR3aa: CASSYERTAVRSPLHF

j_gene: TRBJ2-7
abundance: medium-sized
v_gene: TRBV20-1
d_gene: TRBD2
CDR3nt: TGCAGTGCTAGAGGGGCTAGCGGGGGCTGGTACGAGCAGTACTTC
CDR3aa: CSARGASGGWYEQYF

j_gene: TRBJ2-1
abundance: -
v_gene: TRBV5-1
d_gene: -
CDR3nt: TGCGCCAGCAGCTCGGGTGGGGGGAATGGGCAGTTCTTC
CDR3aa: CASSSGGGNGQFF

j_gene: TRBJ2-1
abundance: many
v_gene: TRBV4-1
d_gene: -
CDR3nt: TGCGCCAGCAGCCAGGACCCGGGCAATGAGCAGTTCTTC
CDR3aa: CASSQDPGNEQFF

j_gene: TRBJ1-6
abundance: few
v_gene: TRBV20-1
d_gene: TRBD1
CDR3nt: TGCAGTGCTAGAGACCTTCTGACAGGGGATAATTCACCCCTCCACTTT
CDR3aa: CSARDLLTGDNSPLHF

j_gene: TRBJ2-7
abundance: medium-sized
v_gene: TRBV20-1
d_gene: -
CDR3nt: TGCAGTGCTAGAGCGCTGCGGGACATGGGCGACGAGCAGTACTTC
CDR3aa: CSARALRDMGDEQYF

j_gene: TRBJ2-1
abundance: -
v_gene: TRBV4-1
d_gene: -
CDR3nt: TGCGCCAGCAGCCCCCAGAGGAGTTTGGAGCAGTTCTTC
CDR3aa: CASSPQRSLEQFF

j_gene: TRBJ1-3
abundance: few
v_gene: TRBV7-2
d_gene: -
CDR3nt: TGTGCCAGCAGCTTAGCAGGATACTACTCTGGAAACACCATATATTTT
CDR3aa: CASSLAGYYSGNTIYF

j_gene: TRBJ2-7
abundance: few
v_gene: TRBV6-5
d_gene: TRBD2
CDR3nt: TGTGCCAGCAGTTACTTCCGGGGGGATTACGAGCAGTACTTC
CDR3aa: CASSYFRGDYEQYF

j_gene: TRBJ1-4
abundance: -
v_gene: TRBV20-1
d_gene: -
CDR3nt: TGCAGTGCTAGGGGGCTCACAGGGAAGAATGAAAAACTGTTTTTT
CDR3aa: CSARGLTGKNEKLFF

j_gene: TRBJ1-5
abundance: few
v_gene: TRBV12-3/TRBV12-4
d_gene: -
CDR3nt: TGTGCCAGCAGTTTAGATCGGGTACAGCCCCAGCATTTT
CDR3aa: CASSLDRVQPQHF

j_gene: TRBJ1-5
abundance: -
v_gene: TRBV6-2/TRBV6-3
d_gene: -
CDR3nt: TGTGCCAGCAGTTTCGAAGGACAGTGGAGTCGGCCCCAGCATTTT
CDR3aa: CASSFEGQWSRPQHF

j_gene: TRBJ2-7
abundance: -
v_gene: TRBV9
d_gene: -
CDR3nt: TGTGCCAGCAGCGTACTTCCCGACGAGCAGTACTTC
CDR3aa: CASSVLPDEQYF

j_gene: TRBJ2-2
abundance: medium-sized
v_gene: TRBV6-6
d_gene: -
CDR3nt: TGTGCCAGCAGTTACGGGGACACCGGGGAGCTGTTTTTT
CDR3aa: CASSYGDTGELFF

j_gene: TRBJ1-2
abundance: -
v_gene: TRBV29-1
d_gene: -
CDR3nt: TGCAGCGTTCATAGGAGCTATGGCTACACCTTC
CDR3aa: CSVHRSYGYTF

j_gene: TRBJ2-7
abundance: once
v_gene: TRBV7-3
d_gene: TRBD2
CDR3nt: TGTGCCAGCAGCCTAAACCCCGCGGGAGCGTACGAGCAGTACTTC
CDR3aa: CASSLNPAGAYEQYF

j_gene: TRBJ2-2
abundance: -
v_gene: TRBV3-1
d_gene: -
CDR3nt: TGTGCCAGCAGCCACGGTGGGACCGGGGAGCTGTTTTTT
CDR3aa: CASSHGGTGELFF

j_gene: TRBJ1-2
abundance: -
v_gene: TRBV4-2
d_gene: -
CDR3nt: TGTGCCAGCAGCCAAGGAAAAGGGGGGCTGAACGGCTACACCTTC
CDR3aa: CASSQGKGGLNGYTF

j_gene: TRBJ2-1
abundance: -
v_gene: TRBV11-2
d_gene: -
CDR3nt: TGTGCCAGCAGCTTAAAGGGGAACACACACAATGAGCAGTTCTTC
CDR3aa: CASSLKGNTHNEQFF

j_gene: TRBJ2-3
abundance: -
v_gene: TRBV2
d_gene: -
CDR3nt: TGTGCCAGCAGTGGGGGCACAGATACGCAGTATTTT
CDR3aa: CASSGGTDTQYF

j_gene: TRBJ2-7
abundance: few
v_gene: TRBV7-3
d_gene: TRBD1
CDR3nt: TGTGCCAGCAGCTCAGACAGGGGGCCCAACGAGCAGTACTTC
CDR3aa: CASSSDRGPNEQYF

j_gene: TRBJ1-1
abundance: many
v_gene: TRBV19
d_gene: -
CDR3nt: TGTGCCAGTAGTAAAGAGGGGTACGGCACTGAAGCTTTCTTT
CDR3aa: CASSKEGYGTEAFF

j_gene: TRBJ2-1
abundance: -
v_gene: TRBV20-1
d_gene: -
CDR3nt: TGCAGTGCACGACGGGGGGTACAGGGAAATGAGCAGTTCTTC
CDR3aa: CSARRGVQGNEQFF

j_gene: TRBJ1-1
abundance: -
v_gene: TRBV5-8
d_gene: -
CDR3nt: TGTGCCAGCAGCTCTACAGGGCCTCGGAACACTGAAGCTTTCTTT
CDR3aa: CASSSTGPRNTEAFF

j_gene: TRBJ1-1
abundance: medium-sized
v_gene: TRBV6-1
d_gene: TRBD1
CDR3nt: TGTGCCAGCAGAGACAGGGGCTACACTGAAGCTTTCTTT
CDR3aa: CASRDRGYTEAFF

j_gene: TRBJ2-5
abundance: -
v_gene: TRBV20-1
d_gene: -
CDR3nt: TGCAGTGCTAGAGATTCCCGGGGGCCGGCGCGGAGGGGAGAGACCCAGTACTTC
CDR3aa: CSARDSRGPARRGETQYF

j_gene: TRBJ1-2
abundance: -
v_gene: TRBV7-9
d_gene: -
CDR3nt: TGTGCCAGCATCCCCAGTGGAGGTGTCTATGTCTACACCTTC
CDR3aa: CASIPSGGVYVYTF

j_gene: TRBJ1-2
abundance: -
v_gene: TRBV20-1
d_gene: -
CDR3nt: TGCAGTGCGGTAGAAAACTATGGCTACACCTTC
CDR3aa: CSAVENYGYTF

j_gene: TRBJ2-2
abundance: many
v_gene: TRBV19
d_gene: TRBD2
CDR3nt: TGTGCCAGTACGGACGGGAGCGGGAGTAACACCGGGGAGCTGTTTTTT
CDR3aa: CASTDGSGSNTGELFF

j_gene: TRBJ2-7
abundance: medium-sized
v_gene: TRBV5-8
d_gene: -
CDR3nt: TGTGCCAGCAGCTTGCCCGGGACCTTGGGAGGCGAGCAGTACTTC
CDR3aa: CASSLPGTLGGEQYF